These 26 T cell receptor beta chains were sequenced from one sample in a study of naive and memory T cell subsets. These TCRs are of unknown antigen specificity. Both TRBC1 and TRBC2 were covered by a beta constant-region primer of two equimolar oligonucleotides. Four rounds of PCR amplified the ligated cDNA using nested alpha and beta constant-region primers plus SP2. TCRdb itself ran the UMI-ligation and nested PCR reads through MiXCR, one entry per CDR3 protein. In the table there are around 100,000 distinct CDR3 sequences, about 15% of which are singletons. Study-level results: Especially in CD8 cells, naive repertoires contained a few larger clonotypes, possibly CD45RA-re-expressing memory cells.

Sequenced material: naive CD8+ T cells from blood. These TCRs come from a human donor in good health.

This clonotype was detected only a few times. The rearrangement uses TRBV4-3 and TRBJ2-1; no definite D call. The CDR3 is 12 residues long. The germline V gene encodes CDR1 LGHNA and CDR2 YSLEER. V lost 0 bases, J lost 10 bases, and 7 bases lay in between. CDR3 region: CASSQDIREQFF. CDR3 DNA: TGCGCCAGCAGCCAAGACATCCGGGAGCAGTTCTTC.

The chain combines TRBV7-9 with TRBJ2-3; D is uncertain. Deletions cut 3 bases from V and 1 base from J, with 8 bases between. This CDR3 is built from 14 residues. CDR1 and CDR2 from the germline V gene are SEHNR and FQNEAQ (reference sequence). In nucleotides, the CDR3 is TGTGCCAGCAGCTTTACGGCTGGCACAGATACGCAGTATTTT. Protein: CASSFTAGTDTQYF.

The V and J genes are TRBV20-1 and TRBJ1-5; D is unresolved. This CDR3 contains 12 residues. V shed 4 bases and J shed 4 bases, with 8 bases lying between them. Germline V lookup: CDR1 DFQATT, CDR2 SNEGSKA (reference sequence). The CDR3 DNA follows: TGCAGTGCTACGCTTATAAATCAGCCCCAGCATTTT. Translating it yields CSATLINQPQHF.

Here the CDR3 reads CASSQEGANIYEQYF. CDR3 sequence (DNA): TGTGCCAGCAGCCAAGAAGGCGCAAACATCTACGAGCAGTACTTC. The rearrangement uses TRBV4-2 and TRBJ2-7; D unclear. The CDR3 is 15 residues long. V lost 0 bases and J lost 3, with 12 bases in between. CDR1 is LGHNA and CDR2 is YNFKEQ in the germline V gene.

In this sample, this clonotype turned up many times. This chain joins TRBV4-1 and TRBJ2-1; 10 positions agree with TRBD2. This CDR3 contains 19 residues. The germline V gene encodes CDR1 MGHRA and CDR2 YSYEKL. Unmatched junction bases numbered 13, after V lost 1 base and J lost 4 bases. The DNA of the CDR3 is TGCGCCAGCAGCCAAGGACTGGGTGCTAGCGGGAGAAGGTACAATGAGCAGTTCTTC. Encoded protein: CASSQGLGASGRRYNEQFF.

The CDR3 DNA sequence: TGTGCCAGCAACACGGCTAGCTCCTACAATGAGCAGTTCTTC. The encoded protein is CASNTASSYNEQFF. The J gene is TRBJ2-1, the V gene TRBV2; D remains ambiguous. Trimming took off 7 bases at V and 0 bases at J, with 10 bases between the two ends. The germline V gene encodes CDR1 SNHLY and CDR2 FYNNEI. The CDR3 has 14 amino acids.

The CDR3 is CASSGTLSSYNEQFF. The CDR3 DNA reads TGTGCCAGCAGCGGGACACTATCTTCCTACAATGAGCAGTTCTTC. The rearrangement uses TRBV14 and TRBJ2-1; D may be TRBD1 (6 bases). CDR3 size: 15 residues. V was pared by 5 bases and J by 1 base, with 12 bases between. Germline V gene sequence: CDR1 SGHDN, CDR2 FVKESK.

The DNA of the CDR3 is TGTGCCACCAGCACCGTTGTATCCTACAATGAGCAGTTCTTC. Translating it yields CATSTVVSYNEQFF. The J gene is TRBJ2-1, the V gene TRBV15, with D uncertain. The length of the CDR3 is 14 residues. V was pared by 4 bases and J by 1 base, with 8 bases between. Germline values: CDR1 LNHNV, CDR2 YYDKDF (reference sequence).

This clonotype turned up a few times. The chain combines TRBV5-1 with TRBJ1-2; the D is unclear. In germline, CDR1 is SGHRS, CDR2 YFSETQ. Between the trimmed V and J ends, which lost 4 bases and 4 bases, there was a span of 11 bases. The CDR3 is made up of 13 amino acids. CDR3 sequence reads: CASSPGGGYGYTF. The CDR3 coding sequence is TGCGCCAGCAGCCCGGGTGGCGGCTATGGCTACACCTTC.

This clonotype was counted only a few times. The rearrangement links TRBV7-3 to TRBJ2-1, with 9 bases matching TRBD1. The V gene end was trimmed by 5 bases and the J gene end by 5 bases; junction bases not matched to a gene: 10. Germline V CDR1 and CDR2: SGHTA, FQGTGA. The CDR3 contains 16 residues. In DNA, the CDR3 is TGTGCCAGCAGCCCAGAGGGACAGGGTATGGACAATGAGCAGTTCTTC. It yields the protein CASSPEGQGMDNEQFF. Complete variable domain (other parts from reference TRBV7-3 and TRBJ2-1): GAGVSQTPSNKVTEKGKYVELRCDPISGHTALYWYRQSLGQGPEFLIYFQGTGAADDSGLPNDRFFAVRPEGSVSTLKIQRTERGDSAVYLCASSPEGQGMDNEQFFGPGTRLTVL.

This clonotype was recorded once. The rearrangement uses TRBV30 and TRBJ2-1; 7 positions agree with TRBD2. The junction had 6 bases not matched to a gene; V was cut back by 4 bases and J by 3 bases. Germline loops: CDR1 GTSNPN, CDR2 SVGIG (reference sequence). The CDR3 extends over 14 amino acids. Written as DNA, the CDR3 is TGTGCCTGGACTATGGGAGGGTACTACAATGAGCAGTTCTTC. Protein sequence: CAWTMGGYYNEQFF. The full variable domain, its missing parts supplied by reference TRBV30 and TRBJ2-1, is SQTIHQWPATLVQPVGSPLSLECTVEGTSNPNLYWYRQAAGRGLQLLFYSVGIGQISSEVPQNLSASRPQDRQFILSSKKLLLSDSGFYLCAWTMGGYYNEQFFGPGTRLTVL.

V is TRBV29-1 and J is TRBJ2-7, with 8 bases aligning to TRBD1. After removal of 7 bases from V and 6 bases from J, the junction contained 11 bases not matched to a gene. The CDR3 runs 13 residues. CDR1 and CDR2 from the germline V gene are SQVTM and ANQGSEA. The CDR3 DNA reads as TGCAGCGCGAAACCGGGACAGGTAACCGAGCAGTACTTC. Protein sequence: CSAKPGQVTEQYF.

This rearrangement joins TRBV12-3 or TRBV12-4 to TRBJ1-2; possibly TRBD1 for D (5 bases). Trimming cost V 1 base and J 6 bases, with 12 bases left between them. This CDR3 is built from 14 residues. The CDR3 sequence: CASSLVRGKDGYTF. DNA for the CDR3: TGTGCCAGCAGTTTAGTTCGGGGGAAGGATGGCTACACCTTC.

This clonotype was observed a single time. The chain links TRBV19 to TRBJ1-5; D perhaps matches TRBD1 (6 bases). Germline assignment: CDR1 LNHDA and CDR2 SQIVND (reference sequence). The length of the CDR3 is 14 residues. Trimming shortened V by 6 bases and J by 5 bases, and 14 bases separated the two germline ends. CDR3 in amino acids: CASSTAGGDQPQHF. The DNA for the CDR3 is TGTGCCAGTAGCACCGCTGGGGGCGATCAGCCCCAGCATTTT. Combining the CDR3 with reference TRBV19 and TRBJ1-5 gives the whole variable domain DGGITQSPKYLFRKEGQNVTLSCEQNLNHDAMYWYRQDPGQGLRLIYYSQIVNDFQKGDIAEGYSVSREKKESFPLTVTSAQKNPTAFYLCASSTAGGDQPQHFGDGTRLSIL.

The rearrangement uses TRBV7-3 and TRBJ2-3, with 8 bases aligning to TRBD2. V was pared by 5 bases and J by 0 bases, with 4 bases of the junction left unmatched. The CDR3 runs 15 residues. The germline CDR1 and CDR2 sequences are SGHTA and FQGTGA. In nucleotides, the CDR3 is TGTGCCAGCAGCGCTAGCGGGTCTAGCACAGATACGCAGTATTTT. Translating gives CASSASGSSTDTQYF. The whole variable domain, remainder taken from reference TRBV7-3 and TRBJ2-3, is GAGVSQTPSNKVTEKGKYVELRCDPISGHTALYWYRQSLGQGPEFLIYFQGTGAADDSGLPNDRFFAVRPEGSVSTLKIQRTERGDSAVYLCASSASGSSTDTQYFGPGTRLTVL.

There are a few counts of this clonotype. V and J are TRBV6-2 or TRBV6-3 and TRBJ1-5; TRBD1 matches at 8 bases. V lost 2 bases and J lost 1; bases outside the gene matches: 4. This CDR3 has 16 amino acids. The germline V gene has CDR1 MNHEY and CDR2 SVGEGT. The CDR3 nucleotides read TGTGCCAGCAGTTACCGGACAGGGTGGAGCAATCAGCCCCAGCATTTT. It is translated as CASSYRTGWSNQPQHF.

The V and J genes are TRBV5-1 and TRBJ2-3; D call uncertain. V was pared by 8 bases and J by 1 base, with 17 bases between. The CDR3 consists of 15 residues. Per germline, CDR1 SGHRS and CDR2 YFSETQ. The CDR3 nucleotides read TGCGCCAGTAGACTCAAAGGTGGCGGCACAGATACGCAGTATTTT. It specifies CASRLKGGGTDTQYF.

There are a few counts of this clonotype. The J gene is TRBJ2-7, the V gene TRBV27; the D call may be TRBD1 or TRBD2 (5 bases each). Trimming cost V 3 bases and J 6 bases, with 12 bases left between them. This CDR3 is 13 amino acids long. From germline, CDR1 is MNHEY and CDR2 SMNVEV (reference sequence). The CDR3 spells CASSLGWGSEQYF. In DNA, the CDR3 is TGTGCCAGCAGTTTGGGTTGGGGGTCCGAGCAGTACTTC.

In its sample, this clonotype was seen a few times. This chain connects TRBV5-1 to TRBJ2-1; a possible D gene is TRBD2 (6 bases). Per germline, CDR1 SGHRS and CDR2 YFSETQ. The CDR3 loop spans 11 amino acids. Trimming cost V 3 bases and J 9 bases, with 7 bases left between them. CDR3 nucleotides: TGCGCCAGCAGCTCCGGGGGTGAGCAGTTCTTC. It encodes CASSSGGEQFF.

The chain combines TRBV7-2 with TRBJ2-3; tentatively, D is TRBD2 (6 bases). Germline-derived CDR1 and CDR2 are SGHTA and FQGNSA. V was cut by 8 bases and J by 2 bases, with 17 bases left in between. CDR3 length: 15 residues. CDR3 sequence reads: CASDRAGLYTDTQYF. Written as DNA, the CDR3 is TGTGCCAGCGACAGAGCGGGCCTGTACACAGATACGCAGTATTTT.

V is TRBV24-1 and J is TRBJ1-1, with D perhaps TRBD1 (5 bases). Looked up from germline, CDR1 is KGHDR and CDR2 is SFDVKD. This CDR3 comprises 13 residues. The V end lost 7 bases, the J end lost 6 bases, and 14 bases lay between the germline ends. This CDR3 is CATRRQGASEAFF. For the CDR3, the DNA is TGTGCCACCAGGCGTCAGGGCGCTTCTGAAGCTTTCTTT.

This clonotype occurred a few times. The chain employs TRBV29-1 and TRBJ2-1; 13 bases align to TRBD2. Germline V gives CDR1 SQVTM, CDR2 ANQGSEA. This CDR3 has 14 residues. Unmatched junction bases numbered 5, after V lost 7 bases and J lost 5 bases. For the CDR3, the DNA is TGCAGCGCCGCGGGGACTAGCGGGAACAATGAGCAGTTCTTC. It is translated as CSAAGTSGNNEQFF.

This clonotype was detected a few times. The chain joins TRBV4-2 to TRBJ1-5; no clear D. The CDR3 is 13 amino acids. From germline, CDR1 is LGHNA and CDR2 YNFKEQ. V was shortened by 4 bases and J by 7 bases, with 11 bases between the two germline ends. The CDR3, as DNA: TGTGCCAGCAGCCCTAATTATCCCCAGCCCCAGCATTTT. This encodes CASSPNYPQPQHF.

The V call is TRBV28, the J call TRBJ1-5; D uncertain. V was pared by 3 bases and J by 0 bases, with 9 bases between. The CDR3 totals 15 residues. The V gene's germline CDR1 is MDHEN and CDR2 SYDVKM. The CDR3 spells CASSFGQLSNQPQHF. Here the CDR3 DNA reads TGTGCCAGCAGTTTCGGGCAACTTAGCAATCAGCCCCAGCATTTT.

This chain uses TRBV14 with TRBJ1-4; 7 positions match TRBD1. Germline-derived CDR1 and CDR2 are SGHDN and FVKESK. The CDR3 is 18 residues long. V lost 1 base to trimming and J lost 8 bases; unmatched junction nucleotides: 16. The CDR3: CASSQASGTALGVEKLFF. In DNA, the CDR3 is TGTGCCAGCAGCCAAGCATCCGGGACAGCTCTTGGAGTGGAAAAACTGTTTTTT.

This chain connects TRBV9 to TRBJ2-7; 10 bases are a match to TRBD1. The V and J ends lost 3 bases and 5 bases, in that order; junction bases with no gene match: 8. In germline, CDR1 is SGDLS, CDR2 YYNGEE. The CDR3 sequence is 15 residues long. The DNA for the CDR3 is TGTGCCAGCAGCGAAGCCGGGACAGGGGTGGACGAGCAGTACTTC. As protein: CASSEAGTGVDEQYF.